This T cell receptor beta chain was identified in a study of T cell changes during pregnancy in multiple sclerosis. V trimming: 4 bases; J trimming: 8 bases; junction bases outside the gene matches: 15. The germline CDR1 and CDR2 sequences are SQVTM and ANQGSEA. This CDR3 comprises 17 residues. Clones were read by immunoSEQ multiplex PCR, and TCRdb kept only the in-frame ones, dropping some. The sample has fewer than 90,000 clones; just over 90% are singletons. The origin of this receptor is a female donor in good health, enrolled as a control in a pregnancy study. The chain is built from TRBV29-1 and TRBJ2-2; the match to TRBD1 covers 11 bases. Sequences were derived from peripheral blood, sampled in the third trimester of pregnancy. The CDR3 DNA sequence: TGCAGCGTTGTTTTGGAGGACTTGGACAGGGGGCAGGGGGAGCTGTTTTTT. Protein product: CSVVLEDLDRGQGELFF.